This entry lists 2 T cell receptor beta chains sequenced from one sample in a study of cytomegalovirus exposure and HLA in healthy donors (dated by TCRdb to about 2017). The receptor library was made with the immunoSEQ multiplex PCR assay. For the multiplex PCR, a mixture combining 60 forward primers for TCR Vbeta segments and 13 reverse primers for TCR Jbeta segments was used. TCRdb took over this immuneACCESS table, retaining in-frame rearrangements with V and J assigned. Such tables are incomplete; in checked studies, under half of the missing clones stem from an unresolved V gene, and the remainder is unexplained. A total of over 100,000 clones appear in this sample, about 75% of them only once. The ten largest clones represent about 1.4% of the sample. The specimen sequenced was PBMCs. The receptors originated from a middle-aged woman in good health and CMV-seronegative.

The chain recombines TRBV7-6 with TRBJ2-7, with a possible D match to TRBD2 (5 bases). Germline lookup yields CDR1 SGHVS and CDR2 FNYEAQ. Trimming removed 5 bases from V and 2 bases from J, with 13 bases in between. This CDR3 spans 14 amino acids. In DNA, the CDR3 is TGTGCCAGCAGCCCAAGTACGGGGACCTACGAGCAGTACTTC. It encodes CASSPSTGTYEQYF.

This clone was found once. The chain recombines TRBV13 with TRBJ2-3; 7 bases are shared with TRBD1. This CDR3 is built from 16 residues. J was trimmed by 2 bases and V by 7 bases; bases with no gene match: 12. Per germline, CDR1 PRHDT and CDR2 FYEKMQ (reference sequence). The CDR3 DNA reads as TGTGCCAGCACCCTAGGGGGCAATTATCACACAGATACGCAGTATTTT. It codes for CASTLGGNYHTDTQYF.